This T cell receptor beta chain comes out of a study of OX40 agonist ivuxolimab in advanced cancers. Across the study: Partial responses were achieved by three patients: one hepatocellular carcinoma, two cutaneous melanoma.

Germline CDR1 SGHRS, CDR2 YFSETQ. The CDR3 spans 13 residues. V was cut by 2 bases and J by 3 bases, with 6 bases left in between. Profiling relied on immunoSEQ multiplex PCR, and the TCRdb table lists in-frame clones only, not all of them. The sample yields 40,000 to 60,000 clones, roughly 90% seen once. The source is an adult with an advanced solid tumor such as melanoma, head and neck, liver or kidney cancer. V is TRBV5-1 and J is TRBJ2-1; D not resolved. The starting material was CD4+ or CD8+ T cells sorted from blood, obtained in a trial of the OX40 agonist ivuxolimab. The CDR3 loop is CASSFPSYNEQFF. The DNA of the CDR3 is TGCGCCAGCAGCTTCCCTAGCTACAATGAGCAGTTCTTC.